A single sample is the source of the 25 T cell receptor beta chains below, sequenced in a study of neurological immune-mediated disorders. TCRdb re-called the 5' RACE reads through MiXCR, storing one row per CDR3 protein. In the table there are 25,000 to 35,000 distinct CDR3 sequences, approximately 1.5% of which are singletons. The source material was PBMCs. These receptors were collected from a woman aged 25-40 years with multiple sclerosis.

This clonotype showed up many times. The chain has TRBV7-9 and TRBJ2-7, with no clear D. CDR3 size: 13 residues. The germline V gene encodes CDR1 SEHNR and CDR2 FQNEAQ (reference sequence). V lost 2 bases and J 0 bases, leaving 5 bases between the germline ends. The CDR3 loop is CASSLSSSYEQYF. In DNA, the CDR3 is TGTGCCAGCAGCTTATCGAGCTCCTACGAGCAGTACTTC. Full variable domain (missing parts from reference TRBV7-9 and TRBJ2-7): DTGVSQNPRHKITKRGQNVTFRCDPISEHNRLYWYRQTLGQGPEFLTYFQNEAQLEKSRLLSDRFSAERPKGSFSTLEIQRTEQGDSAMYLCASSLSSSYEQYFGPGTRLTVT.

The table lists this clonotype with many counts. The chain employs TRBV11-2 and TRBJ2-1, with D tentatively TRBD1 or TRBD2 (5 bases each). Trimming took 0 bases from V and 7 from J, leaving 13 bases between them. The germline gives CDR1 SGHAT, CDR2 FQNNGV. This CDR3 comprises 15 residues. CDR3 nucleotide sequence: TGTGCCAGCAGCTTAGAACGGGGCCGGAAGAATGAGCAGTTCTTC. Its protein is CASSLERGRKNEQFF.

This clonotype was picked up many times. CDR3 in amino acids: CASGFTAGELFF. CDR3 nucleotides: TGTGCCAGCGGGTTTACAGCCGGGGAGCTGTTTTTT. The rearrangement links TRBV6-2 or TRBV6-3 to TRBJ2-2, with D unresolved. The CDR3 has 12 residues. Germline CDR1 MNHEY, CDR2 SVGEGT. Deletions cut 8 bases from V and 6 bases from J, with 10 bases between.

There are many counts of this clonotype. The chain uses TRBV20-1 and TRBJ1-1, with D possibly being TRBD1 (6 bases). The germline V gene encodes CDR1 DFQATT and CDR2 SNEGSKA (reference sequence). V lost 1 base and J lost 1, with 13 bases in between. The CDR3 loop spans 15 amino acids. CDR3 DNA: TGCAGTGCTAGAGCGGGGGGCTATAGGAACACTGAAGCTTTCTTT. Translated: CSARAGGYRNTEAFF.

The sample holds many counts of this clonotype. The chain uses TRBV20-1 and TRBJ1-2; D not certain. This CDR3 has 11 amino acids. The germline V gene encodes CDR1 DFQATT and CDR2 SNEGSKA (reference sequence). Trimming pared 6 bases from V and 0 bases from J, leaving 5 bases between. As DNA, the CDR3 is TGCAGTGCAGGGACTAACTATGGCTACACCTTC. It codes for CSAGTNYGYTF.

This clonotype showed up many times. The chain uses TRBV25-1 and TRBJ1-2; D remains unclear. V was clipped by 3 bases and J by 3 bases, with 14 bases between them. Germline CDR1 reads MGHDK; CDR2 reads SYGVNS. This CDR3 has 15 residues. The DNA for the CDR3 is TGTGCCAGCAGTGATCCCGGATCAGCGGACTATGGCTACACCTTC. It codes for CASSDPGSADYGYTF.

This clonotype was found many times. The genes are TRBV20-1 and TRBJ2-1; either TRBD1 or TRBD2 may fit D (5 bases each). This CDR3 is 15 amino acids long. V was shortened by 1 base and J by 1 base, with 11 bases between the two germline ends. Germline V gene sequence: CDR1 DFQATT, CDR2 SNEGSKA (reference sequence). This CDR3 is CSARGRGGSYNEQFF. In nucleotides, the CDR3 is TGCAGTGCTAGAGGAAGGGGCGGGTCCTACAATGAGCAGTTCTTC.

This clonotype was detected many times. This chain connects TRBV4-3 to TRBJ2-5; 9 nucleotides agree with TRBD2. This CDR3 has 15 residues. The V gene end was trimmed by 3 bases and the J gene end by 5 bases; junction bases not matched to a gene: 7. Germline CDR1 is LGHNA and CDR2 is YSLEER. CDR3 amino acids: CASSQGGGAGETQYF. CDR3 DNA sequence: TGCGCCAGCAGCCAGGGCGGGGGGGCTGGTGAGACCCAGTACTTC.

This clonotype has more than one count but fewer than ten. The chain joins TRBV6-2 or TRBV6-3 to TRBJ1-2; D remains ambiguous. The CDR3 covers 15 residues. Germline V gene lookup returns CDR1 MNHEY and CDR2 SVGEGT. V was cut by 2 bases and J by 0 bases, with 10 bases left in between. The chain's CDR3 is CASSYPRATNYGYTF. The CDR3 nucleotides read TGTGCCAGCAGTTACCCTCGGGCGACTAACTATGGCTACACCTTC.

This clonotype has a count of ten or more. The rearrangement links TRBV6-6 to TRBJ1-2, with a possible D match to TRBD1 (6 bases). Germline assignment: CDR1 MNHNY and CDR2 SVGAGI (reference sequence). The CDR3 extends over 12 amino acids. The ends were cut back, 1 base at V and 7 bases at J, with 7 bases in the middle. CDR3 in DNA: TGTGCCAGCAGTTACTTGGACAGTGGCTACACCTTC. The encoded protein is CASSYLDSGYTF.

In regard to this clonotype: This may be a read error: a much more frequent sequence differs by one nucleotide. The V gene is TRBV21-1, the J gene TRBJ2-3; the listed D gene, TRBD1, was not tested against the DNA. TRBV21-1 is a pseudogene. The length of the CDR3 is 15 residues. The CDR3 DNA is TGTGCCAGCAACGGACGCCCTAAATTGTCAGATACGCAGTATTTT. Amino acid sequence: CASNGRPKLSDTQYF.

Ten or more counts support this clonotype. This chain connects TRBV7-2 to TRBJ2-5; D remains ambiguous. Trimming stripped 3 bases from V and 0 bases from J, with 5 bases between. The length of the CDR3 is 13 residues. The germline V gene encodes CDR1 SGHTA and CDR2 FQGNSA. The CDR3 coding sequence is TGTGCCAGCAGCTTCGAGAACCAAGAGACCCAGTACTTC. As protein: CASSFENQETQYF.

In its sample, this clonotype was seen many times. The V call is TRBV5-1, the J call TRBJ2-7; 8 bases fit TRBD2. J gave up 0 bases and V 7 bases, and 6 bases lay outside the gene matches. The CDR3 has 14 residues. Per germline, CDR1 SGHRS and CDR2 YFSETQ. The CDR3 DNA reads as TGCGCCAGCTCAATTGCGGGGGGCTCCTACGAGCAGTACTTC. Protein sequence: CASSIAGGSYEQYF.

This clonotype was seen only a few times. A much bigger clone sits one base away, suggesting this may be a read error. The rearrangement links TRBV24-1 to TRBJ2-5; 7 bases agree with TRBD2. The CDR3 runs 12 residues. V lost 7 bases, J lost 3 bases, and 1 base stayed unmatched. Germline V gives CDR1 KGHDR, CDR2 SFDVKD. The CDR3 is CATRGGEETQYF. The CDR3 DNA reads TGTGCCACCAGGGGGGGGGAAGAGACCCAGTACTTC.

This clonotype appeared many times. V gene TRBV5-1 combines with J gene TRBJ2-7, with 9 positions matching TRBD1. Per germline, CDR1 SGHRS and CDR2 YFSETQ. This CDR3 has 15 amino acids. Trimming cost V 3 bases and J 5 bases; bases outside gene matches: 9. This CDR3 is CASSSKGQGVDEQYF. CDR3 sequence (DNA): TGCGCCAGCAGCTCAAAGGGACAGGGTGTCGACGAGCAGTACTTC.

This clonotype was counted ten times or more. CDR3 loop: CASSSPGLLMQYF. CDR3 sequence (DNA): TGCGCCAGCAGTTCCCCGGGACTCCTCATGCAGTATTTT. V gene TRBV5-1 combines with J gene TRBJ2-3; D might be TRBD2 (6 bases). The CDR3 covers 13 residues. Looked up from germline, CDR1 is SGHRS and CDR2 is YFSETQ. Trimming took off 5 bases at V and 11 bases at J, with 18 bases between the two ends. Full variable domain (rest looked up from reference TRBV5-1 and TRBJ2-3): KAGVTQTPRYLIKTRGQQVTLSCSPISGHRSVSWYQQTPGQGLQFLFEYFSETQRNKGNFPGRFSGRQFSNSRSEMNVSTLELGDSALYLCASSSPGLLMQYFGPGTRLTVL.

This clonotype was counted at least ten times. The genes are TRBV6-5 and TRBJ2-3, with D perhaps TRBD2 (6 bases). V shed 0 bases and J shed 2 bases, with 18 bases lying between them. Per the germline V gene, CDR1 is MNHEY and CDR2 is SVGAGI. This CDR3 contains 18 residues. CDR3 nucleotides: TGTGCCAGCAGTTACTCCAGGAAGTCGCGGGGAACCACAGATACGCAGTATTTT. Translating gives CASSYSRKSRGTTDTQYF.

In its sample, this clonotype was seen many times. This sequence joins TRBV20-1 and TRBJ2-7; possibly TRBD2 for D (6 bases). V was trimmed by 2 bases and J by 7 bases, leaving 15 bases between them. Germline V gives CDR1 DFQATT, CDR2 SNEGSKA (reference sequence). The CDR3 length is 13 residues. The CDR3 loop reads CSARLGGSREQYF. The CDR3 DNA reads TGCAGTGCTAGATTGGGGGGTTCTCGGGAGCAGTACTTC.

This clonotype has at least ten counts. The V gene is TRBV6-5, the J gene TRBJ1-3; D gene uncertain. The V and J ends lost 4 bases and 3 bases respectively, with 10 bases between them. CDR3 length equals 14 residues. Per germline, CDR1 MNHEY and CDR2 SVGAGI. CDR3 sequence (DNA): TGTGCCAGCAGTTTATGGAGTGGTGGAAACACCATATATTTT. The encoded protein is CASSLWSGGNTIYF.

This clonotype was seen at least ten times. The genes are TRBV7-9 and TRBJ1-2; no firm D call. CDR3 length equals 15 residues. Trimming pared 5 bases from V and 8 bases from J, leaving 21 bases between. Germline CDR1 reads SEHNR; CDR2 reads FQNEAQ (reference sequence). CDR3 coding DNA: TGTGCCAGCAGCCCCCGTTCCGCGGGGTTAGGGGGCTACACCTTC. It codes for CASSPRSAGLGGYTF.

This clonotype was seen ten or more times. The gene calls are TRBV2 and TRBJ2-3; weak D call: TRBD2 (5 bases). Per the germline V gene, CDR1 is SNHLY and CDR2 is FYNNEI. V lost 10 bases, J lost 4 bases, and 15 bases lay in between. The CDR3 totals 13 residues. CDR3 loop: CANDGLFADTQYF. CDR3 in DNA: TGTGCCAACGATGGACTTTTTGCAGATACGCAGTATTTT.

This clonotype was seen at least ten times. Without the conserved terminal phenylalanine or tryptophan, this CDR3 likely stems from a read error. This chain uses TRBV7-9 with TRBJ1-2; 7 bases are shared with TRBD1. Germline assignment: CDR1 SEHNR and CDR2 FQNEAQ (reference sequence). The CDR3 contains 13 residues. Trimming removed 3 bases from V and 8 bases from J; junction bases left unmatched: 6. The CDR3 loop reads CASSLALGGGYTC. The CDR3 DNA reads as TGTGCCAGCAGCTTGGCCCTAGGGGGCGGCTACACCTGC.

This clonotype was recorded a few times. This sequence joins TRBV7-2 and TRBJ2-7, with 9 bases lining up with TRBD2. The CDR3 consists of 16 residues. Germline loops: CDR1 SGHTA, CDR2 FQGNSA. Unmatched junction bases numbered 10, after V lost 2 bases and J lost 5 bases. The CDR3 bases are TGTGCCAGCAGCTTAAGGCAAGGCGGGGGGGCCAACGAGCAGTACTTC. Its protein product is CASSLRQGGGANEQYF.

The table lists this clonotype with many counts. The chain couples TRBV10-3 to TRBJ2-1, with D possibly being TRBD1 or TRBD2 (6 bases each). The V gene's germline CDR1 is ENHRY and CDR2 SYGVKD. This CDR3 comprises 15 residues. Trimming shortened V by 3 bases and J by 0 bases, and 9 bases separated the two germline ends. This CDR3 is CAISEGGFSYNEQFF. In DNA form, the CDR3 reads TGTGCCATCAGTGAAGGGGGGTTCTCCTACAATGAGCAGTTCTTC.

This clonotype was found many times. This rearrangement joins TRBV20-1 to TRBJ1-1; D is uncertain. The germline CDR1 and CDR2 sequences are DFQATT and SNEGSKA (reference sequence). The CDR3 runs 14 residues. The V and J ends lost 7 bases and 0 bases respectively, with 15 bases between them. The DNA of the CDR3 is TGCAGTGTCTACGGGCTTTCTATGAACACTGAAGCTTTCTTT. Translated: CSVYGLSMNTEAFF.